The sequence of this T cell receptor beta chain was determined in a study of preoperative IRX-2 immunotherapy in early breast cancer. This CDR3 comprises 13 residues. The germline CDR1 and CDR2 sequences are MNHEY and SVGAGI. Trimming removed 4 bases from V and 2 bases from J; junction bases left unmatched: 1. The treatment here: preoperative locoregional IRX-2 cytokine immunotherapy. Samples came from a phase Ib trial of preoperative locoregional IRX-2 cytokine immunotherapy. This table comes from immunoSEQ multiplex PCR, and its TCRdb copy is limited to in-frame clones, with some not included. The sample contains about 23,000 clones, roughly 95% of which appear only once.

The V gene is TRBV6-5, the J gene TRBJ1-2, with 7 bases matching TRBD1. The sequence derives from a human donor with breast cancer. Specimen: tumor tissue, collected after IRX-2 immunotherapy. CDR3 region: CASSSGQNYGYTF. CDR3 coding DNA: TGTGCCAGCAGTTCGGGACAGAACTATGGCTACACCTTC.